The rows below give T cell receptor beta chains drawn from one sample of a study of response to subunit inactivated influenza vaccine. TCRdb re-called the RT-PCR reads with MiXCR, one entry per CDR3 protein. The data hold approximately 700,000 distinct CDR3 sequences, with approximately 13% observed a single time. Material: PBMCs from blood, obtained approximately 15 days before vaccination. All receptors derive from a man aged 50 to 59 who received an inactivated influenza vaccine. Each CDR3 is given with its conserved first and last residue. Fields, in order: V gene, clone size, J gene, D gene, CDR3 DNA, CDR3 protein. The D gene is left open where the match is weak. Clone size is shown for a subset of rows, as once, few, many or a class of expanded clone.

>TRBV11-2|few|TRBJ2-1|TRBD1
TGTGCCAGCAGCATTAAAGGGACAGGCTCAAGCTCCTACAATGAGCAGTTCTTC
CASSIKGTGSSSYNEQFF
>TRBV12-3/TRBV12-4|many|TRBJ2-7|.
TGTGCCAGCAGTTTAGCCTACTCGTTCTCCTACGAGCAGTACTTC
CASSLAYSFSYEQYF
>TRBV20-1|few|TRBJ1-5|.
TGCAGTGCTAGAGATGGACAGCATAATCAGCCCCAGCATTTT
CSARDGQHNQPQHF
>TRBV20-1|few|TRBJ1-4|.
TGCAGTGCGATCCATACAGGGATGGGTGAAAAACTGTTTTTT
CSAIHTGMGEKLFF
>TRBV2|once|TRBJ2-5|.
TGTGCCAGCAATAACCTCCGGGGGGAGACCCAGTACTTC
CASNNLRGETQYF
>TRBV5-1|.|TRBJ2-1|TRBD1
TGCGCCAGCAGCCGTACTCCGACAGGGGCCAATGAGCAGTTCTTC
CASSRTPTGANEQFF
>TRBV4-3|many|TRBJ2-3|TRBD2
TGCGCCAGCAGCCAAGACTTGTACCGAGCGGGAGGGAGCACAGATACGCAGTATTTT
CASSQDLYRAGGSTDTQYF
>TRBV20-1|many|TRBJ2-3|.
TGCAGTGCCTTGTTCGGGCAACTTCTGGGGGCAGATACGCAGTATTTT
CSALFGQLLGADTQYF
>TRBV10-3|.|TRBJ2-7|.
TGTGCCATCAGCCGGGACAACTCCTACGAGCAGTACTTC
CAISRDNSYEQYF
>TRBV9|.|TRBJ2-1|TRBD2
TGTGCCAGCAGCGTAGCTATAGCGGGAGGATACAATGAGCAGTTCTTC
CASSVAIAGGYNEQFF
>TRBV7-8|.|TRBJ2-3|.
TGTGCCAGCAGCTTAGGCAGGATAAGAGCAGATACGCAGTATTTT
CASSLGRIRADTQYF
>TRBV4-2|many|TRBJ2-2|TRBD2
TGTGCCAGCAGCCAAGCGCCTAGCGGGGGGACCGGGGAGCTGTTTTTT
CASSQAPSGGTGELFF
>TRBV6-5|once|TRBJ1-2|TRBD1
TGTGCCAGCAGTTCCAGGACAGGGGATGGCTACACCTTC
CASSSRTGDGYTF
>TRBV11-2|.|TRBJ1-1|TRBD1
TGTGCCAGCAGCTTATGGGGTCAGGGGGCGAGTATGAACACTGAAGCTTTCTTT
CASSLWGQGASMNTEAFF
>TRBV28|few|TRBJ1-2|TRBD1
TGTGCCAGTGTTGACAGGGGGATGCGGGGCTACACCTTC
CASVDRGMRGYTF
>TRBV24-1|.|TRBJ2-3|.
TGTGCCACCAGTGACTCGGCACTCTTGGGGGATACGCAGTATTTT
CATSDSALLGDTQYF
>TRBV3-1|many|TRBJ2-2|.
TGTGCCAGCAGCCAGCCCAAGAGCCGCGGGAACACCGGGGAGCTGTTTTTT
CASSQPKSRGNTGELFF
>TRBV18|few|TRBJ2-5|.
TGTGCCAGCTCACGTGATCTAGCTGGCCAAGAGACCCAGTACTTC
CASSRDLAGQETQYF
>TRBV20-1|.|TRBJ2-7|TRBD2
TGCAGTGCTAGTAGTGAGGGACTAGCGGGAATTGAGCAGTACTTC
CSASSEGLAGIEQYF
>TRBV4-3|few|TRBJ2-5|TRBD1
TGCGCCAGCAGCCAAGCGCCAGGACAGGGACCTTATCAAGAGACCCAGTACTTC
CASSQAPGQGPYQETQYF
>TRBV20-1|.|TRBJ2-7|TRBD1
TGCAGTGCTAGAGAGACAGGGTCCGGTGAGCAGTACTTC
CSARETGSGEQYF
>TRBV9|few|TRBJ2-7|TRBD1
TGTGCCAGCAGCGTAGGTGGGACAGGGCTCGAGCAGTACTTC
CASSVGGTGLEQYF
>TRBV20-1|.|TRBJ2-1|TRBD2
TGCAGTGCTGCTAGCGGGAGGGCCTACAATGAGCAGTTCTTC
CSAASGRAYNEQFF
>TRBV20-1|once|TRBJ2-7|TRBD1
TGCAGTGCTACGCGGCAGGGGGCGGACGAGCAGTACTTC
CSATRQGADEQYF
>TRBV2|many|TRBJ2-5|TRBD1
TGTGCCAGCAGCGGGACAGGGGGGAAAGAGACCCAGTACTTC
CASSGTGGKETQYF
>TRBV6-2/TRBV6-3|.|TRBJ2-3|.
TGTGCCAGCAGTTATCGTAGGGGAGATACGCAGTATTTT
CASSYRRGDTQYF
>TRBV20-1|many|TRBJ2-7|TRBD1
TGCAGTGCTCGGGACAGTTTGGCAGCCTACGAGCAGTACTTC
CSARDSLAAYEQYF
>TRBV2|few|TRBJ1-5|TRBD1
TGTGCCAGCAGCGATTTTCAGGGGGCTCAGCCCCAGCATTTT
CASSDFQGAQPQHF
>TRBV14|.|TRBJ2-5|.
TGTGCCAGCAGCCCACGACAGGGAGGAATGGAGACCCAGTACTTC
CASSPRQGGMETQYF
>TRBV9|.|TRBJ2-1|.
TGTGCCAGCAGCGTAGATTCATGGGGTAACAATGAGCAGTTCTTC
CASSVDSWGNNEQFF
>TRBV18|.|TRBJ2-7|.
TGTGCCAGCTCACCATCCCCAGGGAATAAGATGGCCGAGCAGTACTTC
CASSPSPGNKMAEQYF